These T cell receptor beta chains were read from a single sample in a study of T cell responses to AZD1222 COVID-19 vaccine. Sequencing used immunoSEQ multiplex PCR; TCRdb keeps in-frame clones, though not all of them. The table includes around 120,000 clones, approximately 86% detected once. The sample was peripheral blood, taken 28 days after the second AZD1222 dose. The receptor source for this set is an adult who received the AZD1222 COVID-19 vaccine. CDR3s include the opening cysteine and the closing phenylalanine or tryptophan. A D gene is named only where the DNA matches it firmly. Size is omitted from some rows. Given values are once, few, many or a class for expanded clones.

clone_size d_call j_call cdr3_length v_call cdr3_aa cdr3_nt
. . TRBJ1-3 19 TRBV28 CASSSPKIVSTPSGNTIYF TGTGCCAGCAGTTCCCCCAAAATTGTGTCGACCCCCTCTGGAAACACCATATATTTT
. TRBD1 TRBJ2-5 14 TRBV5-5 CASSLERGRETQYF TGTGCCAGCAGCTTGGAAAGGGGGCGAGAGACCCAGTACTTC
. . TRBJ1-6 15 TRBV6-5 CASSLQTQPNSPLHF TGTGCCAGCAGTCTTCAGACACAACCTAATTCACCCCTCCACTTT
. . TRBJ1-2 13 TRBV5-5 CASSLRENYGYTF TGTGCCAGCAGCTTGAGAGAAAACTATGGCTACACCTTC
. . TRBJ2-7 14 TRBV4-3 CASSQGVNSYEQYF TGCGCCAGCAGCCAAGGCGTCAATTCCTACGAGCAGTACTTC
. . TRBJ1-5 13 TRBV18 CASSPDRHQPQHF TGTGCCAGCTCACCGGACCGCCATCAGCCCCAGCATTTT
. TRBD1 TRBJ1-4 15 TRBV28 CASRKAGGWGEKLFF TGTGCCAGCAGGAAGGCAGGGGGCTGGGGTGAAAAACTGTTTTTT
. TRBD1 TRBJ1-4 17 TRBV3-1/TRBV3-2 CASSQPPGGTASEKLFF TGTGCCAGCAGCCAACCGCCCGGTGGGACAGCCAGTGAAAAACTGTTTTTT
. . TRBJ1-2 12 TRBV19 CASSPTGKGYTF TGTGCCAGTAGCCCGACCGGGAAGGGCTACACCTTC
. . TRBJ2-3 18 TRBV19 CASSGRFSGQGASDTQYF TGTGCCAGTAGTGGTCGGTTTTCGGGACAAGGGGCGTCGGATACGCAGTATTTT
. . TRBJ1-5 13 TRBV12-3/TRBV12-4 CASRHRVNQPQHF TGTGCCAGCAGGCACAGGGTTAATCAGCCCCAGCATTTT
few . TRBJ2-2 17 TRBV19 CASSMGGRGSDTGELFF TGTGCCAGTAGTATGGGCGGCAGGGGAAGTGACACCGGGGAGCTGTTTTTT
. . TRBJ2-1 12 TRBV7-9 CASGGAVFEQFF TGTGCCAGCGGGGGAGCCGTGTTTGAGCAGTTCTTC
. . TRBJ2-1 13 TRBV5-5 CASSLGPYNEQFF TGTGCCAGCAGCCTTGGACCCTACAATGAGCAGTTCTTC
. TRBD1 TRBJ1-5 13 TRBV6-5 CASSRQGYQPQHF TGTGCCAGCAGTCGACAGGGGTATCAGCCCCAGCATTTT
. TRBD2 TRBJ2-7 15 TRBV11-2 CASSLLAGVSYEQYF TGTGCCAGCAGCTTACTAGCGGGGGTCTCCTACGAGCAGTACTTC
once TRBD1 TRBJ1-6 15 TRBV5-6 CASSYDRGVGSPLHF TGTGCCAGCAGCTACGACAGGGGTGTAGGGTCACCCCTCCACTTT
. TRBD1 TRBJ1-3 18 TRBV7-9 CASSSWTGGRGTGNTIYF TGTGCCAGCAGCTCCTGGACAGGGGGCCGGGGGACGGGAAACACCATATATTTT
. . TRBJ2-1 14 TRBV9 CASSVAPGGTEQFF TGTGCCAGCAGCGTAGCCCCTGGAGGGACTGAGCAGTTCTTC
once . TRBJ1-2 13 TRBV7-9 CASSLPGSYGYTF TGTGCCAGCAGCTTACCAGGGAGCTATGGCTACACCTTC
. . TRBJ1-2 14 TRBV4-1 CASSQAPGSYGYTF TGCGCCAGCAGCCAGGCCCCAGGGAGCTATGGCTACACCTTC
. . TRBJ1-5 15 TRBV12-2 CASRLGSPSNQPQHF TGTGCAAGTCGCTTAGGATCGCCTAGCAATCAGCCCCAGCATTTT
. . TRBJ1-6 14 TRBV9 CASSVEPGKSPLHF TGTGCCAGCAGCGTAGAACCGGGGAAATCACCCCTCCACTTT